This T cell receptor (beta chain) came from a study of blood T cell repertoires in COVID-19. This clone was seen a few times. As handled by the study authors: How many nucleated cells were present was estimated from reference gene primer amplification. Only in-frame clones appear in the TCRdb table, and some are missing; sequencing was by immunoSEQ multiplex PCR. Clonal size and the V and J genes are those of that table, whereas D and trimming came from the DNA. The data contain around 180,000 clones, 65% to 85% of them singletons. Sequencing was done on a sample of peripheral blood. This clonotype was sampled from a man in his 60s with active or convalescent COVID-19.

The CDR3: CASSFHLEAYNEQFF. CDR3 DNA: TGTGCCAGCAGTTTCCATCTAGAGGCCTACAATGAGCAGTTCTTC. The chain uses TRBV27 and TRBJ2-1; D gene uncertain. The CDR3 spans 15 residues. In germline, CDR1 is MNHEY, CDR2 SMNVEV (reference sequence). Between the trimmed V and J ends, which lost 3 bases and 2 bases, there was a span of 11 bases.